The 32 T cell receptor beta chains below all came from one sample that was sequenced in a study of a mutant IDH1 vaccine in newly diagnosed glioma. Stated time point: baseline, week 1 (first vaccination visit). This sample's treatment: pre-vaccination baseline after standard-of-care therapy. Some clones are missing from TCRdb's copy, which holds only in-frame ones; the method was immunoSEQ multiplex PCR. Of about 98,000 clones detected, 70% to 90% appear once; the ten largest clones hold approximately 0.57%. The starting material was PBMCs, obtained from a glioma patient treated with radiotherapy, temozolomide or both. The receptor source for this set is a woman aged 45-65 years with glioma.

The gene calls are TRBV6-5 and TRBJ2-3, with 8 bases matching TRBD2. Looked up from germline, CDR1 is MNHEY and CDR2 is SVGAGI. The CDR3 totals 15 residues. V lost 5 bases to trimming and J lost 4 bases; unmatched junction nucleotides: 8. The chain's CDR3 is CASSPRQAGADTQYF. The CDR3 DNA is TGTGCCAGCAGTCCTCGGCAAGCGGGAGCAGATACGCAGTATTTT.

V is TRBV28 and J is TRBJ2-1; TRBD1 agrees at 7 bases. Germline CDR1 and CDR2: MDHEN and SYDVKM. Unmatched junction bases numbered 6, after V lost 2 bases and J lost 2 bases. The CDR3 loop spans 16 amino acids. The DNA of the CDR3 is TGTGCCAGCAGTTTAGGTCGGCAGGGGGCCTACAATGAGCAGTTCTTC. Translated, it gives CASSLGRQGAYNEQFF.

The chain couples TRBV7-3 to TRBJ2-7; TRBD2 aligns across 9 bases. The CDR3 runs 15 residues. V trimming: 3 bases; J trimming: 5 bases; junction bases outside the gene matches: 8. Germline CDR1 reads SGHTA; CDR2 reads FQGTGA. The DNA for the CDR3 is TGTGCCAGCAGCTTGACTAGCGGTACCCCTAACGAGCAGTACTTC. Translation gives CASSLTSGTPNEQYF.

This chain uses TRBV5-1 with TRBJ1-3, with D unresolved. The V gene's germline CDR1 is SGHRS and CDR2 YFSETQ. Trimming took 4 bases from V and 0 from J, leaving 8 bases between them. The CDR3 extends over 14 amino acids. CDR3 region: CASSLGLSGNTIYF. CDR3 bases: TGCGCCAGCAGCCTGGGCCTCTCTGGAAACACCATATATTTT.

This chain uses TRBV5-1 with TRBJ1-1; TRBD1 matches at 10 bases. The CDR3 spans 15 residues. Germline lookup yields CDR1 SGHRS and CDR2 YFSETQ. After removal of 3 bases from V and 4 bases from J, the junction contained 6 bases not matched to a gene. Here the CDR3 DNA reads TGCGCCAGCAGCTCTGGACAGGGGGTGAGCACTGAAGCTTTCTTT. This codes for CASSSGQGVSTEAFF.

This sequence joins TRBV30 and TRBJ1-5, with D tentatively TRBD1 (6 bases). Germline CDR1 GTSNPN, CDR2 SVGIG (reference sequence). The CDR3 is made up of 13 amino acids. Trimming cost V 2 bases and J 2 bases, with 7 bases left between them. The CDR3 DNA is TGTGCCTGGAGTCACAGGGGCAATCAGCCCCAGCATTTT. Protein: CAWSHRGNQPQHF.

The sample holds a few counts of this clone. V and J are TRBV6-5 and TRBJ1-4; D not certain. The V and J ends lost 6 bases and 2 bases respectively, with 7 bases between them. Germline V gene lookup returns CDR1 MNHEY and CDR2 SVGAGI. This CDR3 region has 13 residues. This CDR3 is CASRYATNEKLFF. The CDR3 nucleotides are TGTGCCAGCAGATATGCCACTAATGAAAAACTGTTTTTT.

The V gene is TRBV5-4, the J gene TRBJ1-4, with D perhaps matching TRBD1 (5 bases). Germline assignment: CDR1 SGHNT and CDR2 YYREEE (reference sequence). CDR3 size: 13 residues. Trimming took 10 bases from V and 9 from J, leaving 19 bases between them. Here the CDR3 DNA reads TGTGCCTGCCTTCCGGGGCCCAAAAAAAAACTGTTTTTT. As protein: CACLPGPKKKLFF.

This sequence joins TRBV19 and TRBJ2-1; the match to TRBD1 covers 7 bases. Germline V gene lookup returns CDR1 LNHDA and CDR2 SQIVND (reference sequence). The CDR3 length is 13 residues. The V gene end was trimmed by 10 bases and the J gene end by 7 bases; junction bases not matched to a gene: 10. CDR3 DNA sequence: TGTGCCACCGGGCGACAGGGAGTAAATGAGCAGTTCTTC. The encoded protein is CATGRQGVNEQFF.

A word on this clone: Other DNA sequences in the same sample also yield this CDR3. This chain uses TRBV28 with TRBJ1-5, with unresolved D. Germline V CDR1 and CDR2: MDHEN, SYDVKM. V lost 6 bases and J 1 base, leaving 7 bases between the germline ends. The CDR3 consists of 13 residues. The CDR3 bases are TGTGCCAGCAGCAGAGACAGCAATCAGCCCCAGCATTTT. Amino acids: CASSRDSNQPQHF.

A word on this clone: This specimen includes other DNA sequences encoding the same CDR3. V is TRBV5-1 and J is TRBJ1-4; D uncertain. This CDR3 spans 14 amino acids. Germline V gene data show CDR1 as SGHRS and CDR2 as YFSETQ. V lost 0 bases, J lost 4 bases, and 7 bases lay in between. The DNA for the CDR3 is TGCGCCAGCAGCTTGGGTCGGGGTAATGAAAAACTGTTTTTT. It encodes CASSLGRGNEKLFF.

The chain couples TRBV12-5 to TRBJ1-4; maybe TRBD1 (6 bases). Trimming left V 4 bases short and J 6 bases short, with 12 bases between. Germline assignment: CDR1 LGHNT and CDR2 FRNRAP. This CDR3 spans 14 amino acids. Written as DNA, the CDR3 is TGTGCTAGTGGTTGGGGACACGGGGATGAAAAACTGTTTTTT. As protein: CASGWGHGDEKLFF.

The rearrangement links TRBV2 to TRBJ2-7; D might be TRBD2 (6 bases). CDR3 size: 15 residues. Germline CDR1 SNHLY, CDR2 FYNNEI. V shed 6 bases and J shed 2 bases, with 17 bases lying between them. In DNA form, the CDR3 reads TGTGCCAGCAGGGTCAGCCGGGAGACAACCTACGAGCAGTACTTC. Its protein is CASRVSRETTYEQYF.

This chain connects TRBV10-3 to TRBJ1-2; D remains ambiguous. V lost 3 bases, J lost 2 bases, and 13 bases lay in between. This CDR3 has 15 amino acids. Germline V lookup: CDR1 ENHRY, CDR2 SYGVKD. The CDR3 sequence is CAISDPMGENYGYTF. The CDR3 region has the DNA TGTGCCATCAGTGATCCTATGGGTGAAAACTATGGCTACACCTTC.

The chain combines TRBV9 with TRBJ1-2, with D perhaps matching TRBD1 (6 bases). This CDR3 is 15 amino acids long. Looked up from germline, CDR1 is SGDLS and CDR2 is YYNGEE. V was pared by 0 bases and J by 4 bases, with 13 bases between. This CDR3 is CASSVGAGDLYGYTF. The DNA for the CDR3 is TGTGCCAGCAGCGTAGGGGCAGGGGACCTCTATGGCTACACCTTC. The whole variable domain, remainder taken from reference TRBV9 and TRBJ1-2, is DSGVTQTPKHLITATGQRVTLRCSPRSGDLSVYWYQQSLDQGLQFLIQYYNGEERAKGNILERFSAQQFPDLHSELNLSSLELGDSALYFCASSVGAGDLYGYTFGSGTRLTVV.

The chain joins TRBV5-1 to TRBJ2-2, with 7 bases lining up with TRBD2. V dropped 2 bases and J dropped 3; count of bases not matched to a gene: 4. This CDR3 comprises 15 residues. Germline CDR1 reads SGHRS; CDR2 reads YFSETQ. CDR3 amino acids: CASSFPSGYTGELFF. The CDR3 nucleotides are TGCGCCAGCAGCTTCCCTAGCGGTTACACCGGGGAGCTGTTTTTT.

J is TRBJ1-1 and V is TRBV6-6, with TRBD1 matching over 9 bases. The CDR3 spans 13 residues. Trimming removed 7 bases from V and 7 bases from J; junction bases left unmatched: 7. Germline V CDR1 and CDR2: MNHNY, SVGAGI (reference sequence). CDR3 protein: CASIRTGAFEAFF. The CDR3 bases are TGTGCCAGCATACGGACAGGGGCCTTTGAAGCTTTCTTT.

The rearrangement links TRBV28 to TRBJ1-2, with TRBD1 identical over 9 bases. The CDR3 contains 14 residues. The J segment lost 2 bases and the V segment lost 9 bases, leaving 7 bases of the junction unmatched. The V gene's germline CDR1 is MDHEN and CDR2 SYDVKM. The CDR3 loop is CASLDRGVNYGYTF. CDR3 in DNA: TGTGCCAGTCTGGACAGGGGAGTGAACTATGGCTACACCTTC.

The chain links TRBV27 to TRBJ1-1; D gene unclear. CDR3 size: 13 residues. The germline V and J ends were trimmed by 0 bases and 1 base, with 3 bases remaining between them. Germline V gene lookup returns CDR1 MNHEY and CDR2 SMNVEV (reference sequence). The DNA for the CDR3 is TGTGCCAGCAGTTTATCGCCGAACACTGAAGCTTTCTTT. It specifies CASSLSPNTEAFF.

The gene calls are TRBV10-3 and TRBJ1-5, with 8 bases aligning to TRBD1. The CDR3 is made up of 16 amino acids. Germline V lookup: CDR1 ENHRY, CDR2 SYGVKD. The V and J ends lost 6 bases and 1 base, in that order; junction bases with no gene match: 8. The CDR3 nucleotides are TGTGCCATCAGCCCCGACAGGGGAAAAAGCAATCAGCCCCAGCATTTT. It is translated as CAISPDRGKSNQPQHF.

The chain joins TRBV27 to TRBJ1-1; no firm D call. The CDR3 runs 17 residues. The V end was cut by 8 bases, the J end by 3 bases, with 25 bases between. Per the germline V gene, CDR1 is MNHEY and CDR2 is SMNVEV (reference sequence). DNA of the CDR3: TGTGCCAGCTTTTCCTCGATAGTTCGGGAGGCGTACACTGAAGCTTTCTTT. Amino acid sequence: CASFSSIVREAYTEAFF.

V usage is TRBV7-3 and J usage is TRBJ1-1; 8 nucleotides line up with TRBD1. Germline V lookup: CDR1 SGHTA, CDR2 FQGTGA. The ends lost 5 bases at V and 1 base at J; junction bases unmatched: 3. The CDR3 runs 14 residues. Here the CDR3 reads CASSPGQGNTEAFF. The CDR3 coding sequence is TGTGCCAGCAGCCCCGGACAGGGGAACACTGAAGCTTTCTTT.

The rearrangement uses TRBV27 and TRBJ2-7, with a tentative D call TRBD1 (6 bases). Trimming cost V 6 bases and J 2 bases, with 11 bases left between them. Germline CDR1 MNHEY, CDR2 SMNVEV (reference sequence). The CDR3 runs to 13 residues. DNA for the CDR3: TGTGCCAGCAGAACAGGGAAGGCCTACGAGCAGTACTTC. Translating gives CASRTGKAYEQYF.

This rearrangement joins TRBV7-8 to TRBJ2-1, with D maybe TRBD1 (6 bases). CDR1 SGHVS and CDR2 FQNEAQ come from the germline V gene. Trimming took 5 bases from V and 7 from J, leaving 18 bases between them. The CDR3 has 15 amino acids. CDR3 sequence (DNA): TGTGCCAGCAGCCTACCGGGACAAGGGTTTAATGAGCAGTTCTTC. Amino acid sequence: CASSLPGQGFNEQFF.

The V gene is TRBV10-3, the J gene TRBJ1-2; D ambiguous. Trimming left V 6 bases short and J 5 bases short, with 7 bases between. The CDR3 sequence is 11 residues long. Germline CDR1 and CDR2: ENHRY and SYGVKD. The CDR3 DNA is TGTGCCATCAGGTCTTTATATGGCTACACCTTC. It translates to CAIRSLYGYTF.

The chain is built from TRBV27 and TRBJ2-2, with a possible D match to TRBD2 (5 bases). Germline lookup yields CDR1 MNHEY and CDR2 SMNVEV (reference sequence). Trimming shortened V by 3 bases and J by 4 bases, and 9 bases separated the two germline ends. The CDR3 covers 14 residues. CDR3 amino acids: CASSLLAPTGELFF. The CDR3 DNA is TGTGCCAGCAGTTTGCTAGCCCCCACCGGGGAGCTGTTTTTT.

This clone was detected only once. This rearrangement joins TRBV5-1 to TRBJ2-5; D ambiguous. Trimming left V 5 bases short and J 3 bases short, with 8 bases between. The germline V gene has CDR1 SGHRS and CDR2 YFSETQ. The CDR3 contains 12 residues. The CDR3 DNA follows: TGCGCCAGCAGATGGGATGAAGAGACCCAGTACTTC. It is translated as CASRWDEETQYF.

CDR3 amino acids: CASRSEVQETQYF. CDR3 in DNA: TGCGCCAGCAGGTCGGAGGTCCAAGAGACCCAGTACTTC. J is TRBJ2-5 and V is TRBV10-2; possibly TRBD2 for D (5 bases). The CDR3 spans 13 residues. Germline CDR1 reads WSHSY; CDR2 reads SAAADI. Trimming left V 6 bases short and J 1 base short, with 9 bases between.

V usage is TRBV11-2 and J usage is TRBJ2-7, with 7 bases aligning to TRBD1. The CDR3 is made up of 14 amino acids. The germline gives CDR1 SGHAT, CDR2 FQNNGV. The V segment lost 3 bases and the J segment 2 bases; nucleotides outside the gene matches: 4. CDR3 sequence: CASSFGTAAYEQYF. The DNA for the CDR3 is TGTGCCAGCAGCTTCGGGACAGCTGCCTACGAGCAGTACTTC.

The CDR3: CASRMALHSLSEQFF. For the CDR3, the DNA is TGCGCCAGCAGGATGGCTCTCCATTCACTCTCTGAGCAGTTCTTC. The rearrangement joins TRBV5-1 to TRBJ2-1; no reliable D call. The germline V gene encodes CDR1 SGHRS and CDR2 YFSETQ. CDR3 size: 15 residues. With 5 bases removed from V and 9 bases from J, the gap between germline ends came to 21 bases.

This chain uses TRBV2 with TRBJ2-1, with D unresolved. The germline CDR1 and CDR2 sequences are SNHLY and FYNNEI. Trimming removed 2 bases at V and 0 bases at J, with 8 bases between. The CDR3 consists of 15 residues. The CDR3 nucleotides read TGTGCCAGCAGTGAACAGATAAGCTCCTACAATGAGCAGTTCTTC. It is translated as CASSEQISSYNEQFF.

The chain couples TRBV27 to TRBJ2-7; TRBD2 is a possible D gene (5 bases). This CDR3 spans 14 amino acids. From germline, CDR1 is MNHEY and CDR2 SMNVEV (reference sequence). The V end lost 5 bases, the J end lost 2 bases, and 13 bases lay between the germline ends. CDR3 protein: CASSPDTGAYEQYF. CDR3 sequence (DNA): TGTGCCAGCAGTCCTGACACCGGGGCCTACGAGCAGTACTTC.